This T cell receptor beta chain was sequenced for a study of cytotoxic CD8 clonotypes in ibrutinib-treated CLL. This clone was observed a handful of times. Its antigen is undetermined. Notes on the study in general: Public clonotypes were seen rarely and were contracted or stable on treatment.

Cryopreserved PBMCs supplied about 2 micrograms of genomic DNA for TCR beta libraries. Germline CDR1 and CDR2: MNHEY and SMNVEV (reference sequence). The CDR3 runs to 16 residues. V lost 6 bases to trimming and J lost 0 bases; unmatched junction nucleotides: 7. Profiling relied on immunoSEQ multiplex PCR, and the TCRdb table lists in-frame clones only, not all of them. The table shows almost 250,000 clones, with 70% occurring only once. The rearrangement uses TRBV27 and TRBJ1-5, with 8 bases lining up with TRBD1. The sequence derives from a human donor with chronic lymphocytic leukemia. Sequenced material: PBMCs, taken after 24 months of ibrutinib treatment. The CDR3 here is CASRTLTGDSNQPQHF. Here the CDR3 DNA reads TGTGCCAGCAGGACCCTGACAGGGGATAGCAATCAGCCCCAGCATTTT.